The present entry profiles one T cell receptor (beta chain) with its context. Its antigen remains unknown. This specimen belongs to a study of shared clonotypes between healthy human individuals. The table came from immunoSEQ multiplex PCR; TCRdb's copy has only in-frame clones and leaves some out. The repertoire holds 1.4 million to 1.5 million clones, approximately 96% seen once, with about 1.2% in the top ten. Overall study findings and caveats: Between a few donors, naive CD4 clonotypes were shared at a level of about 5%.

CDR3 length equals 14 residues. V was pared by 1 base and J by 6 bases, with 5 bases of the junction left unmatched. From germline, CDR1 is MDHEN and CDR2 SYDVKM. Sequencing was performed on naive CD4+ T cells sorted from blood. Stated subset: CD45RA+ positively selected. This chain connects TRBV28 to TRBJ1-2; 7 positions agree with TRBD1. This clonotype was sampled from a man aged 25 to 40 in good health. CDR3 nucleotide sequence: TGTGCCAGCAGTTTATACAGGGGCTTCGATGGCTACACCTTC. As protein: CASSLYRGFDGYTF.